The TCR beta chain described here comes from a study of cytomegalovirus exposure and HLA in healthy donors. Notes on the study in general: Several of the most significant clusters appeared linked to common viral pathogens, based on a later analysis.

13 Jbeta primers and 60 Vbeta primers were used for the PCR. Produced via immunoSEQ multiplex PCR; TCRdb's table is partial and in-frame only. Of about 130,000 clones listed, around 78% were seen once; the top ten hold 20%. With regard to this clone: The antigen is not known.

Germline loops: CDR1 SGHAT, CDR2 FQNNGV. Losses at the gene ends were 4 bases for V and 6 bases for J; bases not matched to a gene: 6. CDR3 length equals 15 residues. The sequencing input was PBMCs. The rearrangement uses TRBV11-2 and TRBJ2-1; 10 nucleotides match TRBD2. The sequence was obtained from a man between 18 and 29 years old in good health and CMV-seropositive. The DNA for the CDR3 is TGTGCCAGCAGCTCAAGCGGGGGGGCCTTCAATGAGCAGTTCTTC. Residues: CASSSSGGAFNEQFF. The full variable domain, completed using reference TRBV11-2 and TRBJ2-1, is EAGVAQSPRYKIIEKRQSVAFWCNPISGHATLYWYQQILGQGPKLLIQFQNNGVVDDSQLPKDRFSAERLKGVDSTLKIQPAKLEDSAVYLCASSSSGGAFNEQFFGPGTRLTVL.